This TCR beta chain appears in the sequencing data of a study of T cells in Graves' hyperthyroidism and ophthalmopathy (dated by TCRdb to the late 2010s). In terms of the full investigation: Peripheral blood was collected at initial diagnosis, before any treatment. An independent validation cohort of about 20 hyperthyroidism patients and 17 patients who later progressed to ophthalmopathy tested prospective prediction of ophthalmopathy. For training and testing, the roughly 93 patients in the discovery cohort were randomly divided in a 7:3 ratio. TCR V-J signatures able to tell the groups apart were searched for in a discovery cohort of more than 90 patients, of whom approximately 40 had Graves' ophthalmopathy and roughly 59 had stable Graves' hyperthyroidism. TCR Vbeta CDR3 sequencing of 135 peripheral blood samples (under 45 ophthalmopathy, over 70 hyperthyroidism and about 17 progressor patients) is reported in the paper. Following sampling, methimazole starting at 30 mg daily was given to hyperthyroidism patients, and high-dose intravenous methylprednisolone was given to ophthalmopathy patients. Thyroid tissue and blood T-cell repertoires from over 5 Graves' hyperthyroidism patients were also compared in the study.

Ophthalmopathy patients had moderately to severely active disease, Clinical Activity Score of at least 3, NOSPECS grade of at least 4, and duration under 3 months. Exclusion was applied to patients with uncontrolled infections, other autoimmune diseases, pregnancy or lactation. Clinical symptoms, serum thyroxine and TRAb, thyroid ultrasound, and orbital computed tomography formed the basis for the diagnoses. PBMCs were separated from 8 to 10 ml of fresh peripheral blood using Ficoll-Paque density gradient centrifugation. Trizol reagent was used to extract total RNA, and RNA quality was then checked on an Agilent 2100 Bioanalyzer. With regard to this clonotype: The target of this receptor is not known. No base-level quality is on record; no much larger clone is a single base apart.

The TCR beta CDR3 regions were amplified from the RNA transcripts. The first round of RT-PCR for the TCR CDR3 was performed with the HTBI primer set and the Qiagen OneStep RT-PCR kit. A second multiplex PCR round built the libraries, followed by size selection and purification. Sequencing of the libraries was done on an Illumina HiSeq2000 using paired-end 100 bp reads. Processing in the source paper ran as follows. SOAPnuke was used to process the raw data, throwing out any read that contained adapters or uncalled bases, had a mean Phred below 15, or lacked an exact constant-primer or identifier match. COPE v1.2.5 was used to merge high-quality paired reads, and clonotypes were defined as unique nucleotide sequences. MiTCR v1.1 was used to align the clonotypes against IMGT TRBV, TRBD and TRBJ reference segments. Analysis was restricted to V-J combinations with a frequency above 0.0001, which covered roughly 99% of repertoires. The TCS score was defined as the ratio of F50 (clonal expansion) to E x V (chaos), calculated using BLOSUM62-based TCRdist between CDR3 peptides within each V-J. Welch's t-statistics and random forest reduced roughly 530 V-J features to 10 to 15, which were used in a naive Bayes classifier (R e1071). The raw public data were reprocessed by TCRdb itself: fastp quality trimming at Q25, MiXCR clonotype calling, in-frame beta chains only. Merged by CDR3 protein, the rows form single entries marked with the most common genes and DNA. None of the V and J calls come from the authors' own analysis; TCRdb made them. The sample includes hundreds of thousands of distinct CDR3 sequences, with 20% observed a single time. The ten largest clones capture 45% to 50% of the sample.

What the study reported, not specific to this receptor: In cross-validation, a model built on a 13 V-J signature told ophthalmopathy apart from stable hyperthyroidism with about 90% sensitivity and around 84% specificity, and in testing the same model reached 80%/75%. Most expanded thyroid clonotypes (frequency above 0.001) were also detected in blood, a finding suggesting that blood repertoires may reflect thyroid immune responses. Sample size was not statistically predetermined, and blinding of investigators to group allocation was not performed. In validation, progression to ophthalmopathy was predicted by the model with almost 71% sensitivity and 72.22% specificity, a median of roughly six months before onset.

Germline trimming amounts to 0 bases on V and 3 bases on J, with 2 as the count of junction bases outside the gene matches. CDR1 and CDR2 are drawn from the germline V gene: SGDLS, YYNGEE. CDR3 length: 16 amino acids, cysteine to phenylalanine. Only CDR3 DNA remains: 48 bases, in frame from the first base. The receptor comes from a man aged 40-55 years with Graves' ophthalmopathy. The sequenced material came from blood. This chain is built from TRBV9 and TRBJ2-1, and 11 junction bases match TRBD2. The CDR3 has the sequence CASSVGTSGGYNEQFF. The nucleotides read TGTGCCAGCAGCGTAGGCACTAGCGGGGGCTACAATGAGCAGTTCTTC.